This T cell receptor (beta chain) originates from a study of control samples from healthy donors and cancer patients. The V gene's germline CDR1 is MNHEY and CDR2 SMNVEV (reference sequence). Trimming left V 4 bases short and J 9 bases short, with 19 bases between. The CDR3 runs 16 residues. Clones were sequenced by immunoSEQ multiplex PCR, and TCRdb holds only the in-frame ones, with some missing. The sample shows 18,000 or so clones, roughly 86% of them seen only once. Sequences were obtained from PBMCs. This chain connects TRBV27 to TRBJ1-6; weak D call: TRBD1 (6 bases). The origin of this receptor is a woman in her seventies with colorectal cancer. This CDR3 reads CASSSYGQPKGSPLHF. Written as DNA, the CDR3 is TGTGCCAGCAGTTCCTATGGACAGCCTAAAGGTTCACCCCTCCACTTT.